This section outlines one T cell receptor (beta chain) sequence together with its context. Its antigen is undetermined. The CDR3 spans 16 residues. Germline CDR1 is KGHSH and CDR2 is LQKENI. Losses at the gene ends were 3 bases for V and 6 bases for J; bases not matched to a gene: 5. This specimen belongs to a study of T cell responses to AZD1222 COVID-19 vaccine. Study conclusions and caveats: Reportedly, nearly half of unique spike TCRs recognized epitopes outside B.1.351/B.1.1.7 mutations. Donor demographics were predominantly white British with a female majority; clonal diversity may be underestimated.

TCRdb's copy holds only in-frame clones and misses some; the assay was immunoSEQ multiplex PCR. The sample lists about 180,000 clones; approximately 91% were seen once. The TCR was taken from an adult who received the AZD1222 COVID-19 vaccine. The chain employs TRBV18 and TRBJ1-6, with 10 positions matching TRBD1. This sample comprised peripheral blood, obtained 28 days after the second AZD1222 dose. The CDR3 region has the DNA TGTGCCAGCTCACCGGCGGGACAGGGGACTAATTCACCCCTCCACTTT. This translates into CASSPAGQGTNSPLHF. Complete variable domain (other parts from reference TRBV18 and TRBJ1-6): NAGVMQNPRHLVRRRGQEARLRCSPMKGHSHVYWYRQLPEEGLKFMVYLQKENIIDESGMPKERFSAEFPKEGPSILRIQQVVRGDSAAYFCASSPAGQGTNSPLHFGNGTRLTVT.